The present T cell receptor (beta chain) was sequenced within a study of T cell responses to AZD1222 COVID-19 vaccine. Study-wide background: Pooled samples include second doses given at about 4 or 12 weeks.

A remark on this clone: The antigen remains unidentified.

Germline V CDR1 and CDR2: SSHAT, FNYEAQ (reference sequence). Between the trimmed V and J ends, which lost 5 bases and 2 bases, there was a span of 16 bases. CDR3 length: 16 amino acids. Findings of the study overall: The study sampled repertoires only after the peak T cell response. Two AZD1222 administrations were followed by greater Spike-specific TCR breadth and depth. Vaccine-related CD4 TCRs covered spike, predominating at 160-218 and 743-854.

The protocol was immunoSEQ multiplex PCR, while the TCRdb copy is restricted to in-frame clones and leaves out a portion. The sample contains around 160,000 clones, 70% to 90% of which appear only once. Sequenced material: peripheral blood, taken on day 0 of AZD1222 vaccination. This receptor was identified in an adult in good health. This sequence joins TRBV7-7 and TRBJ1-5; TRBD1 might be the D (5 bases). As DNA, the CDR3 is TGTGCCAGCAGCCACGGGGCGGATGACGGCAATCAGCCCCAGCATTTT. This sequence encodes CASSHGADDGNQPQHF.